The clone carrying this T cell receptor beta chain was recorded a few times. Its antigen is still unknown. The sample originates from a study of regulatory T cells in long-lasting Graves disease. Study findings and constraints: Results may be inaccurate due to the small sample size.

Time point reported: persistent/refractory GD, antithyroid drugs over 5 years with positive TRAb. There was RNA extracted from PBMCs, and the TCR library was made from it. Looked up from germline, CDR1 is LGHDT and CDR2 is YNNKEL (reference sequence). CDR3 length equals 15 residues. Both iRepertoire HTBI primers and Arm-PCR of CDR3 regions were used to build the TCR beta libraries. Original processing notes: Detected in the samples were roughly 60 TRBV and 12 to 15 TRBJ segments. TCRdb re-called the multiplex PCR reads with MiXCR, one entry per CDR3 protein. The authors' filters were not applied to this entry. Of a few hundred thousand distinct CDR3 sequences detected, more than 20% appear once; the ten largest clones hold around 30%.

This specimen consisted of peripheral blood mononuclear cells (PBMCs), obtained when the disease was refractory, from a patient treated with antithyroid drugs. This chain uses TRBV3-1 with TRBJ2-5; 11 positions agree with TRBD2. The end of the DNA fits TRBJ2-1 better, so the J call may be wrong. This sequence originates from a middle-aged woman with Graves disease. DNA of the CDR3: TGTGCCAGCAGCCCGTTAGCGGGGGGGGTTAATGAGCAGTTCTTC. As protein: CASSPLAGGVNEQFF.